This T cell receptor beta chain was profiled in a study of blood T cells in healthy people across ages. Looking at the study overall: There was about one barcoded beta molecule captured by template switching per two T cells.

PCR was performed a second time for roughly 7 to 12 cycles using a sample-barcoded 5' primer and a J-beta primer mix. Every sample gave at least 3 million paired-end reads containing CDR3. TCRdb redid the calling of the 5' RACE reads with MiXCR, one entry per CDR3 protein. The data show about 1.8 million distinct CDR3 sequences, with less than 50% seen just once and 2% to 2.5% held by the top ten. The CDR3 sequence is 16 residues long. Per germline, CDR1 SGHRS and CDR2 YFSETQ. V dropped 6 bases and J dropped 1 base, with 18 bases sitting between them. The gene calls are TRBV5-1 and TRBJ2-3; D perhaps matches TRBD2 (6 bases). The sequenced sample was blood. The sequence came from a woman aged 40 to 55 in good health. The DNA of the CDR3 is TGCGCCAGCACCGAAATCCGGGGGTTCGGCACAGATACGCAGTATTTT. Translating it yields CASTEIRGFGTDTQYF.